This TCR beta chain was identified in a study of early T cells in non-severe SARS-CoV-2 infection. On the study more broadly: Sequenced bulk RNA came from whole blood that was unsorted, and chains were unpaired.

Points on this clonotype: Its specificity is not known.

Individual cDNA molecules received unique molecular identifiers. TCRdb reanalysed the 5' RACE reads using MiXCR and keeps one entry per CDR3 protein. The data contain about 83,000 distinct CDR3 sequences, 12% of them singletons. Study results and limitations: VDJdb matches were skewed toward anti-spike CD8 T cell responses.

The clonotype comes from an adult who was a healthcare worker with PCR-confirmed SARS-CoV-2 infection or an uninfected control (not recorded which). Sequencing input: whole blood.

The DNA of the CDR3 is TGTGCCAGCAGTTTCTCAGGGGATCAGCCCCAGCATTTT. It encodes CASSFSGDQPQHF. The chain employs TRBV27 and TRBJ1-5, with TRBD1 as a possible D gene (6 bases). The CDR3 has 13 amino acids. Trimming shortened V by 3 bases and J by 5 bases, and 8 bases separated the two germline ends. In germline, CDR1 is MNHEY, CDR2 SMNVEV (reference sequence).